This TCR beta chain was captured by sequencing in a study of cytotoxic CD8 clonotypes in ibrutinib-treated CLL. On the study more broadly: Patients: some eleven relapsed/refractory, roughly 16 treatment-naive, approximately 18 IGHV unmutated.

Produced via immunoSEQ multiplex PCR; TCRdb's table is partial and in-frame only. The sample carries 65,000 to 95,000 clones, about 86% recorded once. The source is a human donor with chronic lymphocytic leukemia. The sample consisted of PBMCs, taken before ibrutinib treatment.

CDR3 DNA sequence: TGTGCCAGCAGTTTTGGGGGGCTAGCGGGAAGAGAGACCCAGTACTTC. It is translated as CASSFGGLAGRETQYF. The genes are TRBV28 and TRBJ2-5; 9 positions agree with TRBD2. J was trimmed by 4 bases and V by 3 bases; bases with no gene match: 9. The CDR3 runs 16 residues. The germline CDR1 and CDR2 sequences are MDHEN and SYDVKM.